This T cell receptor (beta chain) was recorded in a study of cytomegalovirus exposure and HLA in healthy donors. A remark on this clone: Its antigen is still unknown.

Primers included in the PCR were 60 Vbeta and 13 Jbeta primers. Some clones are missing from TCRdb's copy, which holds only in-frame ones; the method was immunoSEQ multiplex PCR. The repertoire holds 150,000 or so clones, about 80% seen once, with approximately 2.1% in the top ten. General study points: Researchers left out some V segments, among them TRBV6-2 and TRBV6-3, as indistinguishable. The classifier, whose performance was assessed in both the original and validation cohorts, reportedly diagnosed cytomegalovirus status with high specificity and sensitivity. In an earlier analysis, most TCR beta V segments were productive about 90% or about 30% of the time.

V gave up 4 bases and J gave up 0 bases, with 7 bases separating them. CDR3 length equals 14 residues. Germline V gives CDR1 MNHNY, CDR2 SVGAGI (reference sequence). Sequenced: PBMCs. This TCR was sampled from a man aged 45-60 years in good health and CMV-seropositive. The chain has TRBV6-6 and TRBJ1-3; tentative D call: TRBD1 (6 bases). The CDR3 loop is CASSWTVSGNTIYF. The CDR3 DNA reads as TGTGCCAGCAGTTGGACAGTCTCTGGAAACACCATATATTTT.